What follows are 20 T cell receptor beta chains derived from one specimen sequenced in a study of cytomegalovirus exposure and HLA in healthy donors (dated by TCRdb to the late 2010s). Receptors were amplified or captured by the immunoSEQ multiplex PCR assay. For the multiplex PCR, a mixture combining 60 forward primers for TCR Vbeta segments and 13 reverse primers for TCR Jbeta segments was used. TCRdb stores this immuneACCESS table with in-frame sequences only. Part of the clones is absent; in the studies checked, under half of the shortfall reflects unresolved V genes, and no reason is known for the rest. Within this sample are 200,000 to 250,000 clones, with around 80% of them counted one time only. Clones ranked in the top ten supply about 0.5% of the sample. Specimen: PBMCs. The receptor set was obtained from a boy between 10 and 17 years old in good health and CMV-seronegative.

This clone was detected a few times. The chain links TRBV7-2 to TRBJ1-2; D gene ambiguous. Germline V gives CDR1 SGHTA, CDR2 FQGNSA. There are 17 residues in the CDR3. Trimming cost V 5 bases and J 0 bases, with 19 bases left between them. The CDR3 here is CASSPLVVQHANYGYTF. CDR3 DNA: TGTGCCAGCAGCCCCCTAGTCGTGCAGCATGCTAACTATGGCTACACCTTC.

This clone was seen a handful of times. V is TRBV15 and J is TRBJ2-2, with 7 bases matching TRBD2. CDR3 length: 18 residues. Germline CDR1 and CDR2: LNHNV and YYDKDF (reference sequence). V lost 7 bases to trimming and J lost 3 bases; unmatched junction nucleotides: 17. DNA of the CDR3: TGTGCCACCAAATTTATGTCCGGGCTAGCGGCTTACACCGGGGAGCTGTTTTTT. Its protein product is CATKFMSGLAAYTGELFF.

The chain joins TRBV10-3 to TRBJ1-1; D gene uncertain. Germline V gives CDR1 ENHRY, CDR2 SYGVKD. Trimming removed 3 bases from V and 1 base from J, with 15 bases in between. The CDR3 sequence is 16 residues long. CDR3 nucleotides: TGTGCCATCAGTGAAAGCAGGCAGCCAGAGAACACTGAAGCTTTCTTT. It codes for CAISESRQPENTEAFF.

This clone was detected a few times. The genes are TRBV5-4 and TRBJ2-6; TRBD1 might be the D (5 bases). The V end was cut by 4 bases, the J end by 2 bases, with 16 bases between. Germline V lookup: CDR1 SGHNT, CDR2 YYREEE (reference sequence). The CDR3 loop spans 17 amino acids. CDR3 sequence: CASSVQVPGPGANVLTF. CDR3 coding DNA: TGTGCCAGCAGCGTACAGGTTCCCGGCCCTGGGGCCAACGTCCTGACTTTC.

The chain joins TRBV6-5 to TRBJ2-1, with D maybe TRBD2 (6 bases). The CDR3 extends over 13 amino acids. From germline, CDR1 is MNHEY and CDR2 SVGAGI. V was pared by 6 bases and J by 8 bases, with 14 bases between. The CDR3 reads CASRDYSVDEQFF. Written as DNA, the CDR3 is TGTGCCAGCAGGGACTATAGCGTGGATGAGCAGTTCTTC.

This clone appeared a few times. The genes are TRBV2 and TRBJ1-4, with D perhaps TRBD1 (5 bases). Germline loops: CDR1 SNHLY, CDR2 FYNNEI. V was trimmed by 4 bases and J by 7 bases, leaving 10 bases between them. This CDR3 region has 13 residues. The DNA of the CDR3 is TGTGCCAGCAGTGGGGACGGGAGTGAAAAACTGTTTTTT. Protein sequence: CASSGDGSEKLFF.

The CDR3 nucleotides read TGTGCCAGCAGCCAAGCGTGGGAGGGGGACCGATCCTACGAGCAGTACTTC. This translates into CASSQAWEGDRSYEQYF. The V gene is TRBV14, the J gene TRBJ2-7, with a weak D call TRBD2 (7 bases). There are 17 residues in the CDR3. CDR1 and CDR2 (germline): SGHDN, FVKESK. Trimming removed 1 base from V and 1 base from J, with 17 bases in between.

This chain links TRBV11-2 with TRBJ1-3; unclear D gene. This CDR3 spans 14 amino acids. Germline V gene data show CDR1 as SGHAT and CDR2 as FQNNGV. Trimming left V 5 bases short and J 4 bases short, with 12 bases between. The CDR3 coding sequence is TGTGCCAGCAGCGTAGCGGGTCCCGGAAACACCATATATTTT. Translation: CASSVAGPGNTIYF.

This chain connects TRBV5-1 to TRBJ1-4; 9 positions match TRBD1. The CDR3 loop spans 14 amino acids. The trim removed 3 bases at V and 8 bases at J, leaving 5 bases unmatched. Germline lookup yields CDR1 SGHRS and CDR2 YFSETQ. The CDR3 region is CASSWTGAKEKLFF. The CDR3 bases are TGCGCCAGCAGCTGGACAGGGGCAAAGGAAAAACTGTTTTTT. Together with reference TRBV5-1 and TRBJ1-4, the CDR3 gives the full variable domain: KAGVTQTPRYLIKTRGQQVTLSCSPISGHRSVSWYQQTPGQGLQFLFEYFSETQRNKGNFPGRFSGRQFSNSRSEMNVSTLELGDSALYLCASSWTGAKEKLFFGSGTQLSVL.

The genes are TRBV27 and TRBJ2-5; 8 nucleotides agree with TRBD1. TRBJ2-7 matches the DNA end more closely, so the J call is doubtful. Germline CDR1 MNHEY, CDR2 SMNVEV (reference sequence). The CDR3 totals 17 residues. The CDR3 here is CASSLLRRTGGSYEQYF. The DNA of the CDR3 is TGTGCCAGCAGTTTATTACGTCGAACAGGGGGCTCCTACGAGCAGTACTTC.

This clone occurred a few times. The V gene is TRBV4-1, the J gene TRBJ1-1, with a tentative D call TRBD1 (5 bases). The CDR3 has 14 residues. Germline values: CDR1 MGHRA, CDR2 YSYEKL. Trimming left V 2 bases short and J 1 base short, with 8 bases between. The CDR3 bases are TGCGCCAGCAGCCAACAGGGTGCGAACACTGAAGCTTTCTTT. Amino acids: CASSQQGANTEAFF.

The rearrangement uses TRBV5-1 and TRBJ2-2; TRBD1 agrees at 8 bases. Germline lookup yields CDR1 SGHRS and CDR2 YFSETQ. The V gene end was trimmed by 7 bases and the J gene end by 6 bases; junction bases not matched to a gene: 5. The CDR3 totals 13 residues. CDR3 DNA sequence: TGCGCCAGCGGACAGGGAAGGTCCGGGGAGCTGTTTTTT. Amino acid sequence: CASGQGRSGELFF.

The gene calls are TRBV4-1 and TRBJ2-7, with 10 positions matching TRBD2. Germline CDR1 and CDR2: MGHRA and YSYEKL. CDR3 size: 16 residues. Trimming at V came to 2 bases and at J to 5 bases, leaving 9 bases not matched to a gene. Here the CDR3 reads CASSQYSGRKNHEQYF. CDR3 bases: TGCGCCAGCAGCCAATATAGCGGGAGGAAAAACCACGAGCAGTACTTC.

This chain joins TRBV21-1 and TRBJ1-1; the D call of TRBD1 is as the table states it, not checked on the DNA. TRBV21-1 is assigned pseudogene status. The CDR3 consists of 19 residues. Written as DNA, the CDR3 is TGTGCCAGCACCCTTCCGGGACAGGGGGTTTTATCCCCGAACACTGAAGCTTTCTTT. Protein: CASTLPGQGVLSPNTEAFF.

This clone was observed a few times. The chain carries TRBV7-9 and TRBJ1-2; perhaps TRBD1 as D (6 bases). In germline, CDR1 is SEHNR, CDR2 FQNEAQ (reference sequence). Trimming cost V 7 bases and J 11 bases, with 20 bases left between them. This CDR3 spans 13 amino acids. The CDR3 DNA reads as TGTGCCAGCAACCAGGGGTATGGGCCGGCGTACACCTTC. Translated, it gives CASNQGYGPAYTF.

This chain joins TRBV10-2 and TRBJ2-7, with 11 nucleotides matching TRBD1. After removal of 4 bases from V and 7 bases from J, the junction contained 9 bases not matched to a gene. This CDR3 has 15 residues. Germline CDR1 WSHSY, CDR2 SAAADI. The chain's CDR3 is CASSVDRGHVGEQYF. For the CDR3, the DNA is TGCGCCAGCAGTGTGGACAGGGGGCATGTCGGGGAGCAGTACTTC.

V and J are TRBV14 and TRBJ2-1; 9 bases are a match to TRBD1. Germline V gene lookup returns CDR1 SGHDN and CDR2 FVKESK. The ends lost 0 bases at V and 1 base at J; junction bases unmatched: 4. The CDR3 contains 17 residues. CDR3 DNA: TGTGCCAGCAGCCAAGATACCGGGACAGGGTCCTACAATGAGCAGTTCTTC. It is translated as CASSQDTGTGSYNEQFF.

This sequence joins TRBV5-1 and TRBJ2-3; 7 positions match TRBD2. Per germline, CDR1 SGHRS and CDR2 YFSETQ. Germline trimming cut 4 bases from V and 3 bases from J; bases unmatched to any gene: 5. This CDR3 contains 14 residues. Here the CDR3 reads CASSPTSETDTQYF. The CDR3 DNA reads TGCGCCAGCAGCCCTACTAGCGAAACAGATACGCAGTATTTT. Complete variable domain (other parts from reference TRBV5-1 and TRBJ2-3): KAGVTQTPRYLIKTRGQQVTLSCSPISGHRSVSWYQQTPGQGLQFLFEYFSETQRNKGNFPGRFSGRQFSNSRSEMNVSTLELGDSALYLCASSPTSETDTQYFGPGTRLTVL.

This clone occurred a few times. The V and J genes are TRBV9 and TRBJ1-6, with TRBD1 as a possible D gene (5 bases). Germline assignment: CDR1 SGDLS and CDR2 YYNGEE. Trimming pared 4 bases from V and 8 bases from J, leaving 19 bases between. This CDR3 spans 16 amino acids. Here the CDR3 reads CASSPGGRATDSPLHF. CDR3 coding DNA: TGTGCCAGCAGCCCTGGGGGGAGGGCGACGGATTCACCCCTCCACTTT.

The chain combines TRBV5-1 with TRBJ1-3, with D possibly matching TRBD1 (5 bases). Germline V CDR1 and CDR2: SGHRS, YFSETQ. The CDR3 length is 14 residues. Trimming took 4 bases from V and 3 from J, leaving 11 bases between them. The CDR3 region is CASSPDIHGNTIYF. The CDR3 coding sequence is TGCGCCAGCAGCCCGGACATCCATGGAAACACCATATATTTT.